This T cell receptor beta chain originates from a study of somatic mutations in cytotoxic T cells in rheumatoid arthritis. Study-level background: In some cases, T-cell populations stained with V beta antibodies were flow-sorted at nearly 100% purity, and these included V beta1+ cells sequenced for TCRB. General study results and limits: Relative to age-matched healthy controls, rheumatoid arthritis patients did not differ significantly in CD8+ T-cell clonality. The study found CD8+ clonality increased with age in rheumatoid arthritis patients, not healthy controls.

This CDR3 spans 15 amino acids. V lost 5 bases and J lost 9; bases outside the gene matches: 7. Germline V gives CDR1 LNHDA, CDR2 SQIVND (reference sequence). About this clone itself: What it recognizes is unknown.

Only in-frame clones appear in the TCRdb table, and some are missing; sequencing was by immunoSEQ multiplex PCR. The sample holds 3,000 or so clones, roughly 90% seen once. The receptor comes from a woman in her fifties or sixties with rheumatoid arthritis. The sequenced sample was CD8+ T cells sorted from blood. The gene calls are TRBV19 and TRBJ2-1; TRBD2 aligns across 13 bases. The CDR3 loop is CASSVGLAGVREQFF. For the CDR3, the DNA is TGTGCCAGTAGTGTAGGACTAGCGGGAGTCCGTGAGCAGTTCTTC.